The table lists the clone carrying this T cell receptor beta chain with a count of one. This specimen comes from a study of control samples from healthy donors and cancer patients. Sequencing was performed with immunoSEQ multiplex PCR; in TCRdb, only in-frame clones are kept and a portion is missing. In the table there are more than 35,000 clones, around 94% of which are singletons. The V gene's germline CDR1 is WSHSY and CDR2 SAAADI. The CDR3 has 13 residues. V was shortened by 6 bases and J by 0 bases, with 9 bases between the two germline ends. The chain is built from TRBV10-2 and TRBJ2-7; D is uncertain. The sequence was obtained from a man between 60 and 75 years old in good health. Sequencing was done on a sample of blood. The CDR3 loop is CASREDNSYEQYF. Written as DNA, the CDR3 is TGCGCCAGCAGGGAAGACAACTCCTACGAGCAGTACTTC.